The next 27 T cell receptor beta chains were all read from a single sample in a study of spatial heterogeneity in lung cancer. Using its own MiXCR run on the 5' RACE reads, TCRdb lists one record per CDR3 protein. The profile shows 45,000 to 65,000 distinct CDR3 sequences, over 5.5% of them singletons. The sample's time point: sample taken at primary tumor resection. Whole RNA, isolated from tumor, nontumor lung or frozen PBMC, was sequenced without prior sorting. The sequencing used PBMCs, collected at surgery. The receptor set was obtained from a female donor with early-stage non-small cell lung cancer.

This clonotype was detected many times. The chain uses TRBV14 and TRBJ2-1, with D unresolved. Germline V gene sequence: CDR1 SGHDN, CDR2 FVKESK. The CDR3 has 12 amino acids. V dropped 4 bases and J dropped 7 bases, with 8 bases sitting between them. The CDR3 sequence: CASSLGFNEQFF. The DNA for the CDR3 is TGTGCCAGCAGCCTCGGGTTTAATGAGCAGTTCTTC.

This clonotype was detected ten times or more. The V and J genes are TRBV20-1 and TRBJ1-1; 7 bases are a match to TRBD1. The V segment lost 5 bases and the J segment 11 bases; nucleotides outside the gene matches: 8. The CDR3 spans 11 residues. The V gene's germline CDR1 is DFQATT and CDR2 SNEGSKA (reference sequence). The CDR3 nucleotides are TGCAGTGCTGGGGGGGACAGTGCGGCTTTCTTT. Amino acid sequence: CSAGGDSAAFF.

The genes are TRBV7-3 and TRBJ2-1, with 10 bases that match TRBD1. With V trimmed by 5 bases and J by 7 bases, 11 bases remained unmatched. CDR1 and CDR2 from the germline V gene are SGHTA and FQGTGA. The CDR3 has 16 residues. The CDR3 region has the DNA TGTGCCAGCAGCGCGCGGCCGGGACAGGGGCGGAATGAGCAGTTCTTC. Translation gives CASSARPGQGRNEQFF.

This clonotype was seen many times. The genes are TRBV11-2 and TRBJ2-3, with D maybe TRBD2 (5 bases). The germline V gene encodes CDR1 SGHAT and CDR2 FQNNGV. V shed 2 bases and J shed 5 bases, with 26 bases lying between them. This CDR3 has 19 amino acids. The DNA of the CDR3 is TGTGCCAGCAGCTTAAATAGGCTAGCATGGTCTTCCGCCCAAGATACGCAGTATTTT. This encodes CASSLNRLAWSSAQDTQYF.

This clonotype was picked up many times. The rearrangement joins TRBV21-1 to TRBJ1-5. TRBV21-1 is a listed pseudogene. This CDR3 comprises 13 residues. The CDR3 loop reads CASSRGGHQPQHF. CDR3 nucleotide sequence: TGTGCCAGCAGCCGGGGAGGCCATCAGCCCCAGCATTTT.

V gene TRBV9 combines with J gene TRBJ2-1, with 12 bases aligning to TRBD2. CDR1 is SGDLS, CDR2 YYNGEE, per germline. V shed 7 bases and J 7 bases; nucleotides not matched to a gene: 6. CDR3 length: 14 residues. This CDR3 is CASSTSGGPNEQFF. In DNA form, the CDR3 reads TGTGCCAGCTCTACTAGCGGGGGGCCGAATGAGCAGTTCTTC.

Ten or more counts support this clonotype. The chain employs TRBV7-9 and TRBJ2-5; D is perhaps TRBD1 (6 bases). The CDR3 has 11 amino acids. Deletions cut 6 bases from V and 7 bases from J, with 9 bases between. Germline V CDR1 and CDR2: SEHNR, FQNEAQ (reference sequence). Here the CDR3 DNA reads TGTGCCAGCAGTTCGGACAGGACCCAGTACTTC. Translation: CASSSDRTQYF. Full variable domain (missing parts from reference TRBV7-9 and TRBJ2-5): DTGVSQNPRHKITKRGQNVTFRCDPISEHNRLYWYRQTLGQGPEFLTYFQNEAQLEKSRLLSDRFSAERPKGSFSTLEIQRTEQGDSAMYLCASSSDRTQYFGPGTRLLVL.

The sample holds a few counts of this clonotype. V and J are TRBV5-1 and TRBJ2-5, with a tentative D call TRBD1 (5 bases). The CDR3 totals 15 residues. CDR1 is SGHRS and CDR2 is YFSETQ in the germline V gene. Deletions cut 0 bases from V and 2 bases from J, with 11 bases between. CDR3 DNA sequence: TGCGCCAGCAGCTTGGTAGTCCAGGGTCAAGAGACCCAGTACTTC. It translates to CASSLVVQGQETQYF.

This clonotype was recorded at least ten times. This rearrangement joins TRBV10-3 to TRBJ1-3, with 8 bases identical to TRBD1. Unmatched junction bases numbered 6, after V lost 5 bases and J lost 0 bases. The V gene's germline CDR1 is ENHRY and CDR2 SYGVKD. This CDR3 contains 16 residues. As DNA, the CDR3 is TGTGCCATCAGTCAGACAGGGGACATCTCTGGAAACACCATATATTTT. This translates into CAISQTGDISGNTIYF.

The J gene is TRBJ2-1, the V gene TRBV4-3; D unresolved. The CDR3 loop spans 15 amino acids. Looked up from germline, CDR1 is LGHNA and CDR2 is YSLEER. V gave up 1 base and J gave up 3 bases, with 10 bases separating them. DNA for the CDR3: TGCGCCAGCAGCCAAGGAACTCTCGGCTACAATGAGCAGTTCTTC. Protein: CASSQGTLGYNEQFF.

The gene calls are TRBV12-3 or TRBV12-4 and TRBJ2-1; D unresolved. This CDR3 has 13 amino acids. V gave up 1 base and J gave up 5 bases, with 6 bases separating them. The CDR3 DNA reads TGTGCCAGCAGTTTAGGCCACCACAATGAGCAGTTCTTC. Its protein product is CASSLGHHNEQFF.

This clonotype was observed at least ten times. V usage is TRBV5-1 and J usage is TRBJ2-6; perhaps TRBD2 as D (6 bases). The CDR3 has 15 residues. V lost 0 bases and J 2 bases, leaving 6 bases between the germline ends. Germline CDR1 is SGHRS and CDR2 is YFSETQ. The CDR3 DNA follows: TGCGCCAGCAGCTTGGGCGGGGCTGGGGCCAACGTCCTGACTTTC. Protein: CASSLGGAGANVLTF. The full variable domain, with the rest looked up from reference TRBV5-1 and TRBJ2-6, is KAGVTQTPRYLIKTRGQQVTLSCSPISGHRSVSWYQQTPGQGLQFLFEYFSETQRNKGNFPGRFSGRQFSNSRSEMNVSTLELGDSALYLCASSLGGAGANVLTFGAGSRLTVL.

The chain is built from TRBV20-1 and TRBJ2-7, with 7 bases identical to TRBD1. Germline V gene data show CDR1 as DFQATT and CDR2 as SNEGSKA (reference sequence). The CDR3 sequence is 11 residues long. V trimming: 3 bases; J trimming: 10 bases; junction bases outside the gene matches: 6. The CDR3 coding sequence is TGCAGTGCTAGGGAGGACAGGCGCCAGTACTTC. Amino acid sequence: CSAREDRRQYF.

This CDR3 is CASSLGQKETQYF. CDR3 nucleotides: TGTGCCAGCAGCTTAGGACAGAAAGAGACCCAGTACTTC. The V gene is TRBV6-5, the J gene TRBJ2-5, with D possibly matching TRBD1 (6 bases). V was clipped by 6 bases and J by 3 bases, with 11 bases between them. Germline V lookup: CDR1 MNHEY, CDR2 SVGAGI. The CDR3 consists of 13 residues.

V and J are TRBV20-1 and TRBJ2-7, with D possibly matching TRBD1 (5 bases). Trimming shortened V by 3 bases and J by 3 bases, and 12 bases separated the two germline ends. In germline, CDR1 is DFQATT, CDR2 SNEGSKA (reference sequence). This CDR3 is built from 13 residues. The CDR3 DNA reads as TGCAGTGCTAGCGACAGCATAAGCTACGAGCAGTACTTC. It translates to CSASDSISYEQYF.

This sequence joins TRBV19 and TRBJ1-2; D unresolved. CDR1 is LNHDA and CDR2 is SQIVND in the germline V gene (reference sequence). Trimming cost V 4 bases and J 4 bases, with 10 bases left between them. The CDR3 loop spans 13 amino acids. The CDR3 spells CASSTEIFYGYTF. In nucleotides, the CDR3 is TGTGCCAGTAGTACCGAAATTTTCTATGGCTACACCTTC.

The chain is built from TRBV18 and TRBJ2-2; maybe TRBD2 (5 bases). V shed 0 bases and J shed 2 bases, with 10 bases lying between them. This CDR3 has 16 amino acids. CDR1 KGHSH and CDR2 LQKENI come from the germline V gene. CDR3 DNA: TGTGCCAGCTCACCACCGTCCGGGATCAACACCGGGGAGCTGTTTTTT. This translates into CASSPPSGINTGELFF.

There are many counts of this clonotype. The chain is built from TRBV7-9 and TRBJ1-1; 9 bases match TRBD1. Per germline, CDR1 SEHNR and CDR2 FQNEAQ (reference sequence). Losses at the gene ends were 5 bases for V and 0 bases for J; bases not matched to a gene: 10. This CDR3 region has 17 residues. CDR3 amino acids: CASSRGTGLFLNTEAFF. The CDR3 bases are TGTGCCAGCAGCCGAGGGACAGGGCTCTTTTTGAACACTGAAGCTTTCTTT. Variable domain in full (rest from reference TRBV7-9 and TRBJ1-1): DTGVSQNPRHKITKRGQNVTFRCDPISEHNRLYWYRQTLGQGPEFLTYFQNEAQLEKSRLLSDRFSAERPKGSFSTLEIQRTEQGDSAMYLCASSRGTGLFLNTEAFFGQGTRLTVV.

This clonotype turned up a few times. The gene calls are TRBV7-9 and TRBJ2-3; either TRBD1 or TRBD2 may supply D (5 bases each). This CDR3 is built from 14 residues. CDR1 SEHNR and CDR2 FQNEAQ come from the germline V gene (reference sequence). V was shortened by 5 bases and J by 0 bases, with 9 bases between the two germline ends. The CDR3 protein is CASSRDASTDTQYF. The CDR3 bases are TGTGCCAGCAGCCGGGACGCGAGCACAGATACGCAGTATTTT.

This clonotype was detected ten times or more. The chain carries TRBV29-1 and TRBJ1-1; TRBD1 agrees at 8 bases. V trimming: 7 bases; J trimming: 5 bases; junction bases outside the gene matches: 9. Germline CDR1 SQVTM, CDR2 ANQGSEA. This CDR3 region has 13 residues. As DNA, the CDR3 is TGCAGCGCCTTCGACAGGGGAGTGACTGAAGCTTTCTTT. Translating gives CSAFDRGVTEAFF.

This clonotype appeared many times. This chain connects TRBV29-1 to TRBJ1-1; TRBD1 matches at 7 bases. The ends lost 7 bases at V and 2 bases at J; junction bases unmatched: 7. This CDR3 spans 13 amino acids. Germline CDR1 reads SQVTM; CDR2 reads ANQGSEA. CDR3 DNA: TGCAGCGCCGCACCAGGGGGTAACACTGAAGCTTTCTTT. This gives the protein CSAAPGGNTEAFF.

This clonotype came up many times. The V call is TRBV28, the J call TRBJ1-5; D perhaps matches TRBD1 (6 bases). The germline V gene encodes CDR1 MDHEN and CDR2 SYDVKM. This CDR3 spans 15 amino acids. Trimming removed 6 bases at V and 2 bases at J, with 14 bases between. CDR3 protein: CASRDNRAGNQPQHF. The DNA for the CDR3 is TGTGCCAGCAGGGATAACAGGGCTGGCAATCAGCCCCAGCATTTT.

In its sample, this clonotype was seen many times. The genes are TRBV9 and TRBJ2-6, with no clear D. The CDR3 covers 13 residues. CDR1 is SGDLS and CDR2 is YYNGEE in the germline V gene. Trimming left V 0 bases short and J 2 bases short, with 0 bases between. CDR3 residues: CASSVAGANVLTF. The CDR3 nucleotides are TGTGCCAGCAGCGTAGCTGGGGCCAACGTCCTGACTTTC.

This clonotype was seen many times. V gene TRBV20-1 combines with J gene TRBJ2-7, with 9 bases fitting TRBD1. Trimming took 6 bases from V and 0 from J; bases not matched to a gene: 6. Per germline, CDR1 DFQATT and CDR2 SNEGSKA (reference sequence). This CDR3 comprises 14 residues. Here the CDR3 reads CSALRDRDSYEQYF. CDR3 DNA: TGCAGTGCACTCCGGGACAGGGACTCCTACGAGCAGTACTTC.

The chain is built from TRBV7-3 and TRBJ2-1; TRBD2 agrees at 9 bases. Germline CDR1 reads SGHTA; CDR2 reads FQGTGA. The CDR3 length is 16 residues. Losses at the gene ends were 4 bases for V and 2 bases for J; bases not matched to a gene: 6. The CDR3 DNA follows: TGTGCCAGCAGCTCATACAGCGGGGGGCCCTACAATGAGCAGTTCTTC. Translation gives CASSSYSGGPYNEQFF.

The table lists this clonotype with a few counts. This chain joins TRBV11-2 and TRBJ2-6; D unclear. Germline values: CDR1 SGHAT, CDR2 FQNNGV. The CDR3 is 18 residues long. V was cut by 4 bases and J by 0 bases, with 16 bases left in between. This CDR3 is CASSWVGSSLSGANVLTF. The CDR3, as DNA: TGTGCCAGCAGCTGGGTGGGCAGTTCCCTCTCTGGGGCCAACGTCCTGACTTTC.

At least ten counts were recorded for this clonotype. The gene calls are TRBV7-2 and TRBJ2-2; a possible D gene is TRBD1 (5 bases). V was shortened by 5 bases and J by 8 bases, with 15 bases between the two germline ends. The CDR3 loop spans 14 amino acids. Per germline, CDR1 SGHTA and CDR2 FQGNSA. Here the CDR3 DNA reads TGTGCCAGCAGCACTCGACAGTTCCTGGGGGAGCTGTTTTTT. Translating gives CASSTRQFLGELFF.